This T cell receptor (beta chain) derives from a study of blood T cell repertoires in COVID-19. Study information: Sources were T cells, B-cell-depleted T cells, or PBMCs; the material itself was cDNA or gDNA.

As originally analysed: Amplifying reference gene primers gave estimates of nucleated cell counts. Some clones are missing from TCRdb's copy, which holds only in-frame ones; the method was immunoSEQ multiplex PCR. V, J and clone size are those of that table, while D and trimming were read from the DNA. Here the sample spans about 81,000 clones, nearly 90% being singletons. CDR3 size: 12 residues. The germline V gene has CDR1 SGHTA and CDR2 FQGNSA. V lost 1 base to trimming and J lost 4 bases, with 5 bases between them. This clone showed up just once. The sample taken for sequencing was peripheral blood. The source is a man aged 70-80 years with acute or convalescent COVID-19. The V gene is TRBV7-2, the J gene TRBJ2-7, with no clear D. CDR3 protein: CASSLERYEQYF. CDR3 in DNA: TGTGCCAGCAGCTTAGAGCGATACGAGCAGTACTTC.